These 30 T cell receptor beta chains came from one sample sequenced in a study of T cell repertoires in cytomegalovirus infection. One entry per CDR3 protein results from TCRdb running MiXCR on the reads. The table records about 340,000 distinct CDR3 sequences, about 27% of them present only once. These receptors' targets are unknown. The material was cultured PBMCs, obtained from culture after CMV antigen stimulation. These receptors all come from a human donor in good health (CMV status not recorded). Some clones in this sample may be carry-over from other donors' samples.

The rearrangement uses TRBV28 and TRBJ2-1, with TRBD2 matching over 12 bases. CDR1 is MDHEN, CDR2 SYDVKM, per germline. This CDR3 region has 15 residues. The trim removed 5 bases at V and 5 bases at J, leaving 4 bases unmatched. CDR3 in amino acids: CASSPLAGGDNEQFF. The CDR3 nucleotides read TGTGCCAGCAGTCCCCTAGCGGGAGGGGACAATGAGCAGTTCTTC.

This rearrangement joins TRBV7-2 to TRBJ1-2, with D possibly matching TRBD1 (6 bases). CDR3 length equals 13 residues. Germline CDR1 reads SGHTA; CDR2 reads FQGNSA. Trimming shortened V by 0 bases and J by 8 bases, and 10 bases separated the two germline ends. The CDR3 sequence is CASSLAGQGGYTF. The CDR3 DNA sequence: TGTGCCAGCAGCTTAGCTGGGCAGGGGGGCTACACCTTC.

This clonotype was seen a handful of times. J is TRBJ1-5 and V is TRBV28; the D gene is possibly TRBD1 (5 bases). The CDR3 length is 13 residues. V lost 8 bases and J lost 11, with 19 bases in between. Germline-derived CDR1 and CDR2 are MDHEN and SYDVKM. The chain's CDR3 is CASRIQVETAQHF. In nucleotides, the CDR3 is TGTGCCAGCCGGATACAGGTGGAAACGGCCCAGCATTTT.

This clonotype was counted between two and nine times. This chain links TRBV11-2 with TRBJ2-7; D gene ambiguous. The CDR3 is 14 amino acids. Per germline, CDR1 SGHAT and CDR2 FQNNGV. V was trimmed by 1 base and J by 1 base, leaving 8 bases between them. In DNA form, the CDR3 reads TGTGCCAGCAGCTTAGTAGGTCTTTCCTACGAGCAGTACTTC. Its translation: CASSLVGLSYEQYF. Drawing the rest from reference TRBV11-2 and TRBJ2-7, the complete variable domain is EAGVAQSPRYKIIEKRQSVAFWCNPISGHATLYWYQQILGQGPKLLIQFQNNGVVDDSQLPKDRFSAERLKGVDSTLKIQPAKLEDSAVYLCASSLVGLSYEQYFGPGTRLTVT.

This clonotype occurred many times. The chain uses TRBV20-1 and TRBJ2-7; D is possibly TRBD1 or TRBD2 (5 bases each). Trimming shortened V by 5 bases and J by 5 bases, and 22 bases separated the two germline ends. This CDR3 has 15 amino acids. Germline CDR1 DFQATT, CDR2 SNEGSKA (reference sequence). The CDR3 sequence is CSAWGRPKGPDEQYF. In DNA form, the CDR3 reads TGCAGTGCTTGGGGGAGACCCAAAGGGCCCGACGAGCAGTACTTC.

This clonotype was seen at least ten times. V and J are TRBV7-2 and TRBJ2-5; D perhaps matches TRBD2 (6 bases). The length of the CDR3 is 14 residues. Trimming took 3 bases from V and 1 from J, leaving 9 bases between them. Germline lookup yields CDR1 SGHTA and CDR2 FQGNSA. The chain's CDR3 is CASSFRRGQETQYF. CDR3 nucleotide sequence: TGTGCCAGCAGCTTTCGGCGGGGCCAAGAGACCCAGTACTTC.

This clonotype was counted only a few times. The chain is built from TRBV12-3 or TRBV12-4 and TRBJ2-2; either TRBD1 or TRBD2 may fit D (5 bases each). The CDR3 length is 13 residues. The ends were cut back, 3 bases at V and 4 bases at J, with 6 bases in the middle. CDR3 in amino acids: CASSFGGTGELFF. The CDR3 DNA follows: TGTGCCAGCAGTTTTGGGGGCACCGGGGAGCTGTTTTTT.

The rearrangement uses TRBV7-2 and TRBJ2-3; maybe TRBD2 (6 bases). The CDR3 sequence is 14 residues long. Trimming took off 7 bases at V and 5 bases at J, with 16 bases between the two ends. CDR1 is SGHTA, CDR2 FQGNSA, per germline. The CDR3 DNA follows: TGTGCCAGCAAAAACGCGTGGCGGGGAGATACGCAGTATTTT. Its protein product is CASKNAWRGDTQYF.

Only a few counts were recorded for this clonotype. V usage is TRBV7-2 and J usage is TRBJ1-1, with 10 bases aligning to TRBD1. Germline CDR1 reads SGHTA; CDR2 reads FQGNSA. With 2 bases clipped from V and 5 bases from J, the junction kept 11 bases outside the gene matches. The CDR3 is 17 amino acids. In nucleotides, the CDR3 is TGTGCCAGCAGCTTACATGCGCGACAGGGGGCGCGGACTGAAGCTTTCTTT. This translates into CASSLHARQGARTEAFF.

The chain recombines TRBV7-8 with TRBJ2-1; 13 positions agree with TRBD2. The CDR3 has 14 residues. After removal of 7 bases from V and 6 bases from J, the junction contained 3 bases not matched to a gene. CDR1 is SGHVS, CDR2 FQNEAQ, per germline. The CDR3 DNA is TGTGCCAGCACCCGACTAGCGGGAGGCAATGAGCAGTTCTTC. Residues: CASTRLAGGNEQFF. The full variable domain, in which reference TRBV7-8 and TRBJ2-1 provide the parts outside the CDR3, is GAGVSQSPRYKVAKRGQDVALRCDPISGHVSLFWYQQALGQGPEFLTYFQNEAQLDKSGLPSDRFFAERPEGSVSTLKIQRTQQEDSAVYLCASTRLAGGNEQFFGPGTRLTVL.

The chain uses TRBV19 and TRBJ1-1; D perhaps matches TRBD1 (5 bases). Germline V CDR1 and CDR2: LNHDA, SQIVND (reference sequence). CDR3 length: 13 amino acids. V shed 7 bases and J shed 3 bases, with 12 bases lying between them. Written as DNA, the CDR3 is TGTGCCAGTATGGGCAGGGCGGACACTGAAGCTTTCTTT. Protein: CASMGRADTEAFF.

CDR3 region: CASSETELGQPQHF. The CDR3 nucleotides are TGTGCCAGCAGCGAAACAGAGCTCGGTCAGCCCCAGCATTTT. This sequence joins TRBV25-1 and TRBJ1-5; D gene ambiguous. The V gene's germline CDR1 is MGHDK and CDR2 SYGVNS. CDR3 length: 14 residues. Trimming pared 6 bases from V and 6 bases from J, leaving 15 bases between. Full variable domain (missing parts from reference TRBV25-1 and TRBJ1-5): EADIYQTPRYLVIGTGKKITLECSQTMGHDKMYWYQQDPGMELHLIHYSYGVNSTEKGDLSSESTVSRIRTEHFPLTLESARPSHTSQYLCASSETELGQPQHFGDGTRLSIL.

The sample holds a few counts of this clonotype. This rearrangement joins TRBV11-1 to TRBJ2-1; 8 nucleotides agree with TRBD2. V lost 3 bases, J lost 5 bases, and 21 bases stayed unmatched. The CDR3 is 20 residues long. The germline CDR1 and CDR2 sequences are SGHAT and FQDESV (reference sequence). For the CDR3, the DNA is TGTGCCAGCAGCTTTGGGGGGGCGGGAGGACACCCCACCCATAACAATGAGCAGTTCTTC. Translated: CASSFGGAGGHPTHNNEQFF.

CDR3 residues: CASTPGEAEAYNEQFF. The CDR3 DNA reads as TGCGCCAGCACCCCCGGGGAAGCGGAGGCCTACAATGAGCAGTTCTTC. The V and J genes are TRBV4-1 and TRBJ2-1, with a tentative D call TRBD2 (5 bases). Germline V CDR1 and CDR2: MGHRA, YSYEKL. There are 16 residues in the CDR3. The germline V and J ends were trimmed by 7 bases and 2 bases, with 18 bases remaining between them.

The chain recombines TRBV20-1 with TRBJ1-5; the D gene is possibly TRBD1 (5 bases). The CDR3 is 13 amino acids. V lost 4 bases and J lost 7, with 14 bases in between. CDR1 and CDR2 (germline): DFQATT, SNEGSKA (reference sequence). The DNA for the CDR3 is TGCAGTGCTAAACTTGGGGGGGAGCAGCCCCAGCATTTT. Its protein is CSAKLGGEQPQHF.

This clonotype was counted between two and nine times. V is TRBV18 and J is TRBJ2-7, with D possibly being TRBD1 (5 bases). Germline V gene sequence: CDR1 KGHSH, CDR2 LQKENI. The CDR3 sequence is 15 residues long. Trimming took 2 bases from V and 2 from J, leaving 13 bases between them. The CDR3 bases are TGTGCCAGCTCACCAACCCCAGGGTCCCCCTACGAGCAGTACTTC. As protein: CASSPTPGSPYEQYF.

The rearrangement uses TRBV28 and TRBJ1-2; possible D gene TRBD1, 5 bases. The length of the CDR3 is 13 residues. The germline V gene has CDR1 MDHEN and CDR2 SYDVKM. V lost 6 bases to trimming and J lost 4 bases, with 12 bases between them. CDR3 coding DNA: TGTGCCAGCAGCGTGGGACTGCGCTATGGCTACACCTTC. This encodes CASSVGLRYGYTF.

This clonotype was detected a few times. The J gene is TRBJ2-1, the V gene TRBV3-1; the D gene is possibly TRBD1 (6 bases). Trimming removed 0 bases at V and 0 bases at J, with 9 bases between. The CDR3 has 16 amino acids. CDR1 and CDR2 (germline): LGHDT, YNNKEL (reference sequence). The CDR3 DNA reads as TGTGCCAGCAGCCAAGATACAGGGAGCTCCTACAATGAGCAGTTCTTC. Its protein product is CASSQDTGSSYNEQFF.

This clonotype was recorded a few times. This chain connects TRBV3-1 to TRBJ2-5; no reliable D call. This CDR3 spans 17 amino acids. Germline V gene lookup returns CDR1 LGHDT and CDR2 YNNKEL (reference sequence). The germline V and J ends were trimmed by 0 bases and 5 bases, with 19 bases remaining between them. CDR3 amino acids: CASSQDVGRGGDETQYF. The CDR3 region has the DNA TGTGCCAGCAGCCAAGATGTTGGGCGCGGCGGTGACGAGACCCAGTACTTC.

At least ten counts were recorded for this clonotype. V usage is TRBV12-3 or TRBV12-4 and J usage is TRBJ1-3, with a possible D match to TRBD1 (5 bases). The CDR3 extends over 13 amino acids. The V and J ends lost 6 bases and 4 bases respectively, with 10 bases between them. As DNA, the CDR3 is TGTGCCAGCAGAAGTAGGACAGGAAACACCATATATTTT. It translates to CASRSRTGNTIYF.

The chain couples TRBV6-2 or TRBV6-3 to TRBJ1-5; D remains ambiguous. CDR3 size: 12 residues. Between the trimmed V and J ends, which lost 2 bases and 4 bases, there was a span of 3 bases. Germline V gene sequence: CDR1 MNHEY, CDR2 SVGEGT. DNA of the CDR3: TGTGCCAGCAGTTACAGAAATCAGCCCCAGCATTTT. Its translation is CASSYRNQPQHF.

This clonotype was seen repeatedly, ten times or more. The V call is TRBV7-2, the J call TRBJ2-5; unclear D gene. The CDR3 extends over 14 amino acids. V was cut by 1 base and J by 5 bases, with 11 bases left in between. CDR1 and CDR2 from the germline V gene are SGHTA and FQGNSA. The CDR3 sequence: CASSLVPGPETQYF. The CDR3 bases are TGTGCCAGCAGCTTAGTTCCGGGTCCGGAGACCCAGTACTTC. The variable domain in full, completed from reference TRBV7-2 and TRBJ2-5, reads GAGVSQSPSNKVTEKGKDVELRCDPISGHTALYWYRQSLGQGLEFLIYFQGNSAPDKSGLPSDRFSAERTGGSVSTLTIQRTQQEDSAVYLCASSLVPGPETQYFGPGTRLLVL.

Ten or more counts support this clonotype. The chain combines TRBV7-8 with TRBJ2-5; D remains unclear. Germline-derived CDR1 and CDR2 are SGHVS and FQNEAQ. Trimming cost V 2 bases and J 4 bases, with 8 bases left between them. The CDR3 runs 13 residues. The CDR3, as DNA: TGTGCCAGCAGCTTAAAACAGATAGAGACCCAGTACTTC. Its protein is CASSLKQIETQYF.

This clonotype was detected only a few times. V gene TRBV10-3 combines with J gene TRBJ2-3; tentative D call: TRBD2 (6 bases). Trimming left V 6 bases short and J 6 bases short, with 13 bases between. Germline V gene lookup returns CDR1 ENHRY and CDR2 SYGVKD. This CDR3 has 13 residues. This chain's CDR3 is CAISPGTPDTQYF. In DNA form, the CDR3 reads TGTGCCATCAGCCCGGGGACTCCGGATACGCAGTATTTT.

There are many counts of this clonotype. This chain uses TRBV7-2 with TRBJ2-1; perhaps D is TRBD1 or TRBD2 (6 bases each). The CDR3 runs 15 residues. V dropped 1 base and J dropped 2 bases, with 9 bases sitting between them. Germline V gives CDR1 SGHTA, CDR2 FQGNSA. The CDR3, as DNA: TGTGCCAGCAGCTTAGGGGGGGCTACCTACAATGAGCAGTTCTTC. It codes for CASSLGGATYNEQFF.

There are many counts of this clonotype. The genes are TRBV7-2 and TRBJ2-2; D uncertain. Germline CDR1 SGHTA, CDR2 FQGNSA. The V and J ends lost 1 base and 7 bases respectively, with 16 bases between them. The CDR3 extends over 16 amino acids. The CDR3 DNA is TGTGCCAGCAGCTTAGGGTTTATGGGGATGGTCGGGGAGCTGTTTTTT. It translates to CASSLGFMGMVGELFF.

The chain has TRBV20-1 and TRBJ1-2; D is unresolved. Trimming took off 6 bases at V and 3 bases at J, with 14 bases between the two ends. Germline V gene sequence: CDR1 DFQATT, CDR2 SNEGSKA (reference sequence). CDR3 length: 13 amino acids. The CDR3 reads CSADPGSDYGYTF. In DNA, the CDR3 is TGCAGTGCGGACCCTGGCTCAGACTATGGCTACACCTTC.

This clonotype was found once. The chain joins TRBV4-1 to TRBJ1-2; perhaps TRBD1 as D (6 bases). The CDR3 loop spans 14 amino acids. Trimming removed 7 bases at V and 2 bases at J, with 14 bases between. Germline V gives CDR1 MGHRA, CDR2 YSYEKL. The CDR3 spells CASTPDSGNYGYTF. The DNA of the CDR3 is TGCGCCAGCACCCCGGACAGCGGGAACTATGGCTACACCTTC.

This clonotype was picked up a small number of times. V gene TRBV9 combines with J gene TRBJ2-3, with 9 bases identical to TRBD1. Per germline, CDR1 SGDLS and CDR2 YYNGEE. The CDR3 is made up of 16 amino acids. The junction had 7 bases not matched to a gene; V was cut back by 4 bases and J by 1 base. The CDR3, as DNA: TGTGCCAGCAGCTCCCGACAGGGGGGACGCACAGATACGCAGTATTTT. Amino acids: CASSSRQGGRTDTQYF. Complete variable domain (other parts from reference TRBV9 and TRBJ2-3): DSGVTQTPKHLITATGQRVTLRCSPRSGDLSVYWYQQSLDQGLQFLIQYYNGEERAKGNILERFSAQQFPDLHSELNLSSLELGDSALYFCASSSRQGGRTDTQYFGPGTRLTVL.

This clonotype turned up a few times. The chain employs TRBV6-1 and TRBJ1-2, with D unclear. The CDR3 runs 13 residues. Trimming took 6 bases from V and 2 from J, leaving 10 bases between them. The germline V gene has CDR1 MNHNS and CDR2 SASEGT. The CDR3 region has the DNA TGTGCCAGCAGCCGATCTCCAAACTATGGCTACACCTTC. This encodes CASSRSPNYGYTF.